A single sample gave rise to the 15 T cell receptor beta chains below, sequenced in a study of vaccination effects on CD4 cells after COVID-19. Scientists isolated CD4+ T cells after a roughly ten-day culture period ended. Antigens for these TCRs are unknown. The repertoire was sequenced with immunoSEQ multiplex PCR; TCRdb's copy has only in-frame clones and lacks some. The table lists about 48,000 clones, 50% to 70% of them singletons. Source: CD4+ T cells from PBMCs cultured without peptide, taken before COVID-19 vaccination. Every receptor here comes from a human donor who received a COVID-19 vaccine.

J is TRBJ2-7 and V is TRBV5-6; D gene ambiguous. Looked up from germline, CDR1 is SGHDT and CDR2 is YYEEEE. CDR3 length: 14 residues. Trimming pared 0 bases from V and 7 bases from J, leaving 14 bases between. This chain's CDR3 is CASSLGGFPREQYF. CDR3 DNA sequence: TGTGCCAGCAGCTTGGGTGGGTTCCCTAGAGAGCAGTACTTC.

The genes are TRBV11-3 and TRBJ2-1, with D tentatively TRBD2 (6 bases). V was shortened by 0 bases and J by 6 bases, with 18 bases between the two germline ends. There are 17 residues in the CDR3. Per the germline V gene, CDR1 is SGHNT and CDR2 is YENEEA. CDR3 residues: CASSLDHGLATGNEQFF. The CDR3 DNA reads as TGTGCCAGCAGCTTAGATCATGGGCTAGCGACTGGCAATGAGCAGTTCTTC.

The V call is TRBV7-6, the J call TRBJ1-1; D not certain. CDR1 and CDR2 from the germline V gene are SGHVS and FNYEAQ. The CDR3 is 15 residues long. The V end was cut by 4 bases, the J end by 1 base, with 13 bases between. CDR3 protein: CASSSMRRQNTEAFF. In DNA form, the CDR3 reads TGTGCCAGCAGCTCCATGAGGCGGCAGAACACTGAAGCTTTCTTT.

J is TRBJ2-3 and V is TRBV4-1, with a possible D match to TRBD1 (5 bases). Deletions cut 2 bases from V and 3 bases from J, with 6 bases between. Germline CDR1 MGHRA, CDR2 YSYEKL. The CDR3 length is 13 residues. CDR3 DNA sequence: TGCGCCAGCAGCCAACAGGGAACAGATACGCAGTATTTT. This encodes CASSQQGTDTQYF.

J is TRBJ2-4 and V is TRBV19; 9 bases agree with TRBD2. The CDR3 sequence is 18 residues long. Trimming removed 0 bases from V and 4 bases from J; junction bases left unmatched: 10. Germline assignment: CDR1 LNHDA and CDR2 SQIVND (reference sequence). The CDR3 nucleotides are TGTGCCAGTAGTATAGATCATGACGGCGGGAGGGCAAAAAACATTCAGTACTTC. It yields the protein CASSIDHDGGRAKNIQYF.

The J gene is TRBJ2-5, the V gene TRBV4-1; no clear D gene. V gave up 1 base and J gave up 5 bases, with 11 bases separating them. The CDR3 is made up of 14 amino acids. Germline values: CDR1 MGHRA, CDR2 YSYEKL. CDR3 sequence: CASSQGVKSETQYF. As DNA, the CDR3 is TGCGCCAGCAGCCAAGGGGTGAAGAGTGAGACCCAGTACTTC.

V and J are TRBV6-2 or TRBV6-3 and TRBJ2-1; D is perhaps TRBD1 (5 bases). The CDR3 has 18 amino acids. V was trimmed by 0 bases and J by 0 bases, leaving 15 bases between them. Germline V gene lookup returns CDR1 MNHEY and CDR2 SVGEGT. The chain's CDR3 is CASSYSIGHSSSYNEQFF. Written as DNA, the CDR3 is TGTGCCAGCAGTTACTCGATTGGACATTCGAGCTCCTACAATGAGCAGTTCTTC.

The chain links TRBV18 to TRBJ2-3; 10 bases match TRBD2. Trimming took 3 bases from V and 5 from J; bases not matched to a gene: 11. The germline V gene encodes CDR1 KGHSH and CDR2 LQKENI. The CDR3 contains 17 residues. In DNA form, the CDR3 reads TGTGCCAGCTCACCTCTTCCTAGCGGGAGCTCTGGAGATACGCAGTATTTT. Translated, it gives CASSPLPSGSSGDTQYF.

This clone was found a few times. The V and J genes are TRBV7-2 and TRBJ1-5; no clear D. Between the trimmed V and J ends, which lost 4 bases and 2 bases, there was a span of 9 bases. The CDR3 is made up of 14 amino acids. The germline CDR1 and CDR2 sequences are SGHTA and FQGNSA. The CDR3 region has the DNA TGTGCCAGCAGCTCCAATCTCGGCAATCAGCCCCAGCATTTT. It is translated as CASSSNLGNQPQHF.

This clone appeared a few times. CDR3 loop: CAISESTRGNEKLFF. The CDR3 coding sequence is TGTGCCATCAGTGAGTCGACCCGGGGAAATGAAAAACTGTTTTTT. The chain uses TRBV10-3 and TRBJ1-4; D ambiguous. CDR3 size: 15 residues. Germline assignment: CDR1 ENHRY and CDR2 SYGVKD. V was cut by 0 bases and J by 5 bases, with 10 bases left in between.

DNA for the CDR3: TGTGCCAGCAGCCAAGGGGGGACAGGATATCGGGTTAATGAAAAACTGTTTTTT. It yields the protein CASSQGGTGYRVNEKLFF. The chain joins TRBV3-1 (or the pseudogene TRBV3-2) to TRBJ1-4; 8 bases agree with TRBD1. Germline V CDR1 and CDR2: LGHDT, YNNKEL (reference sequence). The CDR3 is 18 residues long. V was clipped by 1 base and J by 4 bases; unmatched bases: 11.

This clone was counted only a few times. The chain combines TRBV2 with TRBJ1-1; D gene ambiguous. Deletions cut 6 bases from V and 1 base from J, with 12 bases between. The CDR3 has 14 amino acids. Germline assignment: CDR1 SNHLY and CDR2 FYNNEI. The CDR3: CASRKDLANTEAFF. CDR3 nucleotides: TGTGCCAGCAGAAAAGACCTCGCGAACACTGAAGCTTTCTTT.

The chain carries TRBV19 and TRBJ2-3, with D possibly being TRBD2 (5 bases). CDR3 size: 15 residues. The germline CDR1 and CDR2 sequences are LNHDA and SQIVND (reference sequence). Trimming stripped 4 bases from V and 0 bases from J, with 11 bases between. The CDR3 nucleotides are TGTGCCAGTAGTACTTCTAGCTATAGCACAGATACGCAGTATTTT. It codes for CASSTSSYSTDTQYF. The whole variable domain, remainder taken from reference TRBV19 and TRBJ2-3, is DGGITQSPKYLFRKEGQNVTLSCEQNLNHDAMYWYRQDPGQGLRLIYYSQIVNDFQKGDIAEGYSVSREKKESFPLTVTSAQKNPTAFYLCASSTSSYSTDTQYFGPGTRLTVL.

The V call is TRBV30, the J call TRBJ1-2, with 9 nucleotides matching TRBD1. Looked up from germline, CDR1 is GTSNPN and CDR2 is SVGIG (reference sequence). V was clipped by 5 bases and J by 4 bases; unmatched bases: 8. CDR3 length: 14 amino acids. Here the CDR3 reads CAWVNRGLSYGYTF. In nucleotides, the CDR3 is TGTGCCTGGGTAAACAGGGGGCTCAGCTATGGCTACACCTTC. The full variable domain, with the rest looked up from reference TRBV30 and TRBJ1-2, is SQTIHQWPATLVQPVGSPLSLECTVEGTSNPNLYWYRQAAGRGLQLLFYSVGIGQISSEVPQNLSASRPQDRQFILSSKKLLLSDSGFYLCAWVNRGLSYGYTFGSGTRLTVV.

There are a few counts of this clone. CDR3 DNA: TGTGCCAGCAGCTTAGGCAGAGAGACCCAGTACTTC. It is translated as CASSLGRETQYF. The chain recombines TRBV5-6 with TRBJ2-5; D gene unclear. The germline gives CDR1 SGHDT, CDR2 YYEEEE. Trimming took off 2 bases at V and 4 bases at J, with 6 bases between the two ends. CDR3 size: 12 residues.